This entry lists 5 T cell receptor beta chains sequenced from one sample in a study of blood T cells in healthy people across ages. A J-beta primer mix and a sample-barcoded 5' primer were used in a second PCR of roughly 6 to 12 cycles. Using its own MiXCR run on the 5' RACE reads, TCRdb lists one record per CDR3 protein. The sample has some 1.5 million distinct CDR3 sequences, 28% seen once. Sequencing used blood. The origin of the receptors is a woman in her 30s in good health.

V and J are TRBV7-2 and TRBJ2-3; no definite D call. V was trimmed by 4 bases and J by 4 bases, leaving 6 bases between them. The CDR3 length is 12 residues. Germline assignment: CDR1 SGHTA and CDR2 FQGNSA. Written as DNA, the CDR3 is TGTGCCAGCAGCTGGGTGGCAGATACGCAGTATTTT. The encoded protein is CASSWVADTQYF. Using reference TRBV7-2 and TRBJ2-3 for the parts outside the CDR3, the full variable domain is GAGVSQSPSNKVTEKGKDVELRCDPISGHTALYWYRQSLGQGLEFLIYFQGNSAPDKSGLPSDRFSAERTGGSVSTLTIQRTQQEDSAVYLCASSWVADTQYFGPGTRLTVL.

This clonotype was found a few times. The chain carries TRBV12-3 or TRBV12-4 and TRBJ2-5; 11 bases fit TRBD2. Losses at the gene ends were 4 bases for V and 3 bases for J; bases not matched to a gene: 7. The CDR3 is 16 amino acids. The CDR3 DNA is TGTGCCAGCAGTTGGTCCTCTAGCGGGGGGAAAGAGACCCAGTACTTC. Translation gives CASSWSSSGGKETQYF.

The genes are TRBV14 and TRBJ1-6; the match to TRBD1 covers 7 bases. The CDR3 consists of 14 residues. Trimming at V came to 3 bases and at J to 5 bases, leaving 1 base not matched to a gene. CDR1 is SGHDN, CDR2 FVKESK, per germline. CDR3 DNA sequence: TGTGCCAGCAGCCAGGACAGGCATAATTCACCCCTCCACTTT. Its protein product is CASSQDRHNSPLHF.

The J gene is TRBJ1-6, the V gene TRBV4-3; maybe TRBD1 (6 bases). V gave up 5 bases and J gave up 8 bases, with 10 bases separating them. CDR1 LGHNA and CDR2 YSLEER come from the germline V gene. This CDR3 is 13 amino acids long. CDR3 protein: CASSDRPYSPLHF. The CDR3 DNA is TGCGCCAGCAGCGACAGGCCCTATTCACCCCTCCACTTT.

This clonotype appeared a few times. V usage is TRBV25-1 and J usage is TRBJ2-3; D is unresolved. The CDR3 covers 14 residues. Germline CDR1 and CDR2: MGHDK and SYGVNS. The ends were cut back, 3 bases at V and 6 bases at J, with 13 bases in the middle. CDR3 region: CASSDPSLADTQYF. Written as DNA, the CDR3 is TGTGCCAGCAGTGACCCAAGTCTTGCGGATACGCAGTATTTT.